This TCR beta chain was recorded in a study of blood T cells in healthy people across ages. Study details: Template switching picked up about one barcoded beta molecule for each two T cells.

The use of a sample-barcoded 5' primer and a J-beta primer mix characterized a second PCR of roughly 6 to 11 cycles. Via MiXCR, TCRdb re-called the 5' RACE reads, giving one row per CDR3 protein. The table includes about 680,000 distinct CDR3 sequences, around 45% detected once. General study points: Unsorted PBMCs ruled out conclusive naive versus antigen-experienced comparison. Across samples, TCR beta diversity tracked strongly with naive T cell percentage.

The V and J ends lost 2 bases and 0 bases respectively, with 11 bases between them. The CDR3 spans 15 residues. CDR1 and CDR2 from the germline V gene are SGHTA and FQGNSA. A note on this clonotype: Its antigen is currently unknown.

This chain connects TRBV7-2 to TRBJ2-7, with D possibly called TRBD1 or TRBD2 (5 bases each). Sequenced input: blood. This receptor was taken from an older woman in good health. CDR3 nucleotides: TGTGCCAGCAGCTTAATGCCAGGGACCTCCTACGAGCAGTACTTC. It is translated as CASSLMPGTSYEQYF.